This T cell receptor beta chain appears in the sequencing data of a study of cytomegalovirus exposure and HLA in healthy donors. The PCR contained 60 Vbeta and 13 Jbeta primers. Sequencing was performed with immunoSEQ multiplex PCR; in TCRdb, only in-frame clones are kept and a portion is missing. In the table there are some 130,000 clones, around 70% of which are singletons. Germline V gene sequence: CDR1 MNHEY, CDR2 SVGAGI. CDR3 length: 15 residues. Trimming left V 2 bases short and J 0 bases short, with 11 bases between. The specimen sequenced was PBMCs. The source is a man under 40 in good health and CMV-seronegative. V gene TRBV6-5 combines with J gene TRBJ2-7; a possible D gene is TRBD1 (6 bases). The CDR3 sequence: CASSYRGQSSYEQYF. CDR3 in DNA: TGTGCCAGCAGTTACAGAGGACAGAGCTCCTACGAGCAGTACTTC.